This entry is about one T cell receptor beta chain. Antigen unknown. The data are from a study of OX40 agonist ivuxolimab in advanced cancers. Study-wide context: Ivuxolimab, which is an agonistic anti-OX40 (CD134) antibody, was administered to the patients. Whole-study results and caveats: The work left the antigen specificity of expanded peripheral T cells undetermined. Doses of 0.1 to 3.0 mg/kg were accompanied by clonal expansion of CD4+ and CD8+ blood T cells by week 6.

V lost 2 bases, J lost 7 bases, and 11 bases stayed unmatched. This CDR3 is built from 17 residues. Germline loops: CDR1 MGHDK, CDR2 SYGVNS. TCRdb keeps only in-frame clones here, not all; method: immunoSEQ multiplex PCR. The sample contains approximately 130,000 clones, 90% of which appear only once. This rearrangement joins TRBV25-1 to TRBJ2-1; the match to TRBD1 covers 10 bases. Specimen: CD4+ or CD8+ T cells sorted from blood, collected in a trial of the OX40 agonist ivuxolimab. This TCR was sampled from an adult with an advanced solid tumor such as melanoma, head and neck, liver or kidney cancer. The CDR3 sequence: CASSEPIGTGVGNEQFF. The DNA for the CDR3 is TGTGCCAGCAGTGAACCGATCGGGACAGGGGTTGGGAATGAGCAGTTCTTC.